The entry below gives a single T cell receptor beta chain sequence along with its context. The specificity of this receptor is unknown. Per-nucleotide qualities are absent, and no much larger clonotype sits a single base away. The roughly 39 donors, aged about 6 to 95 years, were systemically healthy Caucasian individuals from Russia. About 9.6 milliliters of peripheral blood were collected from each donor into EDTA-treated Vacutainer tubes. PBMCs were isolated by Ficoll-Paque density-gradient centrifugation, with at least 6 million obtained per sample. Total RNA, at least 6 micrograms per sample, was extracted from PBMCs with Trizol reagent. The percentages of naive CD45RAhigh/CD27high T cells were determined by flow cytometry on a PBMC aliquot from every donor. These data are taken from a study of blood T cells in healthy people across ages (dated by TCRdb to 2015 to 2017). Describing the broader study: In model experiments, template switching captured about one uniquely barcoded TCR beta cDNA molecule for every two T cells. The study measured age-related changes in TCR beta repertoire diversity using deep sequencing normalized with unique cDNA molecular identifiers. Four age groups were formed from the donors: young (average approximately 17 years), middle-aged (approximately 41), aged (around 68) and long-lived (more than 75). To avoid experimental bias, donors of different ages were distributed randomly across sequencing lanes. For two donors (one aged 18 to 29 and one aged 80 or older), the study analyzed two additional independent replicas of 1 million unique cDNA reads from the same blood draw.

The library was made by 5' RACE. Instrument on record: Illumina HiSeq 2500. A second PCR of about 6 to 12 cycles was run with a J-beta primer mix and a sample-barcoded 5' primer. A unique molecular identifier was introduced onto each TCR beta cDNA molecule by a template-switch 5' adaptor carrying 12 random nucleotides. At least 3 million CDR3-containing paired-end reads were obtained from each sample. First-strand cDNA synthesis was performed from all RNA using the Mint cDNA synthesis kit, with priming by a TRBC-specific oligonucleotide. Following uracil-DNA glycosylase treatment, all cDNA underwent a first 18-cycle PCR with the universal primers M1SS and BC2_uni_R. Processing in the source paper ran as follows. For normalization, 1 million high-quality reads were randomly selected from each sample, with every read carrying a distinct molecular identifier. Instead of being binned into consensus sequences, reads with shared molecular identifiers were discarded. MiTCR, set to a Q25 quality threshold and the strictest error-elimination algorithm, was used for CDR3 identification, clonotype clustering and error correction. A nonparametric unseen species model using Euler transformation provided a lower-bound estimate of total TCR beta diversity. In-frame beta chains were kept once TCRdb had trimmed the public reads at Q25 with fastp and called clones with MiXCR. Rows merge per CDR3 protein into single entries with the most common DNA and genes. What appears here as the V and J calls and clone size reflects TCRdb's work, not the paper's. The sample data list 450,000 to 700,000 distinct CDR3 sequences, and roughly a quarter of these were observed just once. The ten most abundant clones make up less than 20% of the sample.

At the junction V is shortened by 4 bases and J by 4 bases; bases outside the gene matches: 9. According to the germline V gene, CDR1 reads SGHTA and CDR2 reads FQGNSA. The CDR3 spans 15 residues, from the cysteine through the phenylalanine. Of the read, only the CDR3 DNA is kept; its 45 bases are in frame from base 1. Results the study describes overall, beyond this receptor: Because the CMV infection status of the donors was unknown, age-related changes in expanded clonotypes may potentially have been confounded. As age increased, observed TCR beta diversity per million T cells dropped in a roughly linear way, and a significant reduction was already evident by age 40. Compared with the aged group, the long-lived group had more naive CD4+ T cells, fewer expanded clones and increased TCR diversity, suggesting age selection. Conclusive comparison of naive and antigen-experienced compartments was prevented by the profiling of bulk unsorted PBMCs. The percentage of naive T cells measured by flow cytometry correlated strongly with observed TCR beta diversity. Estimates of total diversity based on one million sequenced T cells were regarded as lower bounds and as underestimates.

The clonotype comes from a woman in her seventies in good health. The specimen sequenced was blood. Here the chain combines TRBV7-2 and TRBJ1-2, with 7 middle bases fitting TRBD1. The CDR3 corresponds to CASSYLGGSGYGYTF. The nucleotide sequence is TGTGCCAGCAGCTATCTAGGGGGCTCGGGCTATGGCTACACCTTC.